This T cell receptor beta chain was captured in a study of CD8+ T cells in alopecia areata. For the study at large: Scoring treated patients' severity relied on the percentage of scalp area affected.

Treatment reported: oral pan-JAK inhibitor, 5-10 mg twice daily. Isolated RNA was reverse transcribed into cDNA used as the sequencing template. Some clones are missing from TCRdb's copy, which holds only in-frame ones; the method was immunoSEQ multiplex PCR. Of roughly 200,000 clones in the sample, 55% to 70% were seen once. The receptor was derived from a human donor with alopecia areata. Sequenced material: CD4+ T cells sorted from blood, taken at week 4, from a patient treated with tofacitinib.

The CDR3 loop is CASSQDSGYSGNTIYF. CDR3 in DNA: TGTGCCAGCAGCCAAGATAGCGGCTACTCTGGAAACACCATATATTTT. V is TRBV4-2 and J is TRBJ1-3; D gene ambiguous. The ends were cut back, 0 bases at V and 0 bases at J, with 9 bases in the middle. This CDR3 region has 16 residues. Germline values: CDR1 LGHNA, CDR2 YNFKEQ.